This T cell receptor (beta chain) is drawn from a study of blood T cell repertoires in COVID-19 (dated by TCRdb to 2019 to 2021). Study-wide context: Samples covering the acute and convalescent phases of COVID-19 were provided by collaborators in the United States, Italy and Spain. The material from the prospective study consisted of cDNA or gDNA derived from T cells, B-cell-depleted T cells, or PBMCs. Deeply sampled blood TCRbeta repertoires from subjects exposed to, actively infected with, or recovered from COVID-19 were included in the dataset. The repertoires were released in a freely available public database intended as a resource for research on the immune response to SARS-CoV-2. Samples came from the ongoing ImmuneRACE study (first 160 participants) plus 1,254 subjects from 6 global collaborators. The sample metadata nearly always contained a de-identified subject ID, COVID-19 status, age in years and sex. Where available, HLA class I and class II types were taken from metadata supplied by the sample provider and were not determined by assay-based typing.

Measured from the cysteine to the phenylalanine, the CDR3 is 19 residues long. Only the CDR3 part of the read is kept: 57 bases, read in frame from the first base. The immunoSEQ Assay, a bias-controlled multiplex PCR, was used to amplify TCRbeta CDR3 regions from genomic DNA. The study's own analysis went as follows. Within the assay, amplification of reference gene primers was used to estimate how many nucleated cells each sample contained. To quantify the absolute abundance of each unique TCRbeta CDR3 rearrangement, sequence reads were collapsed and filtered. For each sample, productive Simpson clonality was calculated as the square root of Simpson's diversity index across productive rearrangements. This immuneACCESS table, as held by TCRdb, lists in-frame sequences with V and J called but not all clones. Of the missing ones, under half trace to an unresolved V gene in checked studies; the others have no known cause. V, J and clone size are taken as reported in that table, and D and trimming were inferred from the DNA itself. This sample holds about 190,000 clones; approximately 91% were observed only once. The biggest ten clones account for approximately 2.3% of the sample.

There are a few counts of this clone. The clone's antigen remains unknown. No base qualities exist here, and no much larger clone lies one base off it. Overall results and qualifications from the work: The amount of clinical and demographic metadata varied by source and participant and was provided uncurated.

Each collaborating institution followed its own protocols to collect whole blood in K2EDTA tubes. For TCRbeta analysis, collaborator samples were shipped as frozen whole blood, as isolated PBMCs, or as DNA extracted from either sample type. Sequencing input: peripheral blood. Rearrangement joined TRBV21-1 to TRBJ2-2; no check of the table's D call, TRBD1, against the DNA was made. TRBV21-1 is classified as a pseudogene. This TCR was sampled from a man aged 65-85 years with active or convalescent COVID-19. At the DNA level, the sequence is TGTGCCAGCAGCAAAGCGACAAGAGGACAGAGGAAAGAACACCGGGAGCTGTTTTTT. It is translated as CASSKATRGQRKEHRELFF.